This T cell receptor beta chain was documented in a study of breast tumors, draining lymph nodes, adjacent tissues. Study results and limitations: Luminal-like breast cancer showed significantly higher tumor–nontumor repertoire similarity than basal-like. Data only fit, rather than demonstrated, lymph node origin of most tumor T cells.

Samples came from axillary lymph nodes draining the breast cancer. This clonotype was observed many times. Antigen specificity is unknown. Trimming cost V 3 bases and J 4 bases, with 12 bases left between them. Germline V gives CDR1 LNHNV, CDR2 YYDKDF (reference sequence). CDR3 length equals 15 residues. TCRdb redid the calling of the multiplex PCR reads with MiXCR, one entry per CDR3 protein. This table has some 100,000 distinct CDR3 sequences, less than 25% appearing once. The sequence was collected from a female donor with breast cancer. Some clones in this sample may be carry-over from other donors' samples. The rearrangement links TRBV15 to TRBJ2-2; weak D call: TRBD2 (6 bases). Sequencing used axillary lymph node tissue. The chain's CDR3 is CATSSSDYGTGELFF. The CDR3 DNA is TGTGCCACCAGCAGTTCGGACTACGGCACCGGGGAGCTGTTTTTT.